This is a list of T cell receptor beta chains from one sample in a study of CD8 T cells in Susac syndrome. TCRdb used MiXCR to reprocess the immunoSEQ multiplex PCR reads, holding one entry per CDR3 protein. Among roughly 75,000 distinct CDR3 sequences, 90% to 95% were seen once, and the ten largest hold about 0.14%. Sequencing was performed on CD4+ T cells from PBMCs. These TCRs come from a human donor with Susac syndrome. The CDR3 runs from the conserved cysteine through the conserved F or W. A D gene is named only where the DNA matches it firmly. Where a row states a size, it is once, few, many or the class of an expanded clone; other rows omit it.

TGTGCCAGCAGAGTCGGGACACTGAACACCGGGGAGCTGTTTTTT	CASRVGTLNTGELFF	TRBV6-5	TRBJ2-2	-	-
TGCAGTACCACGGGGGCAGGGAGGGTCAACTATGGCTACACCTTC	CSTTGAGRVNYGYTF	TRBV20-1	TRBJ1-2	-	-
TGCGCCAGCAGCTTTGTTCCCGGTGCCGAAATAGAACTGTTTTTT	CASSFVPGAEIELFF	TRBV5-1	TRBJ1-4	-	-
TGCGCCAGCAGCCAAGATAGGAGCGCGACAGGGTTGAACACTGAAGCTTTCTTT	CASSQDRSATGLNTEAFF	TRBV4-3	TRBJ1-1	-	TRBD1
TGTGCCAGCAGTTTATACAGGGAGCCAAACTATGGCTACACCTTC	CASSLYREPNYGYTF	TRBV6-5	TRBJ1-2	-	-
TGTGCCAGCAGTTCGGGGTACTCTGGGGCCAACGTCCTGACTTTC	CASSSGYSGANVLTF	TRBV12-3/TRBV12-4	TRBJ2-6	once	-
TGTGCCATCAGTGAGTCGAGGGGGCTGGCAGATACGCAGTATTTT	CAISESRGLADTQYF	TRBV10-3	TRBJ2-3	-	TRBD1
TGTGCCAGCAGCGCCTCCCACTCAACGCATACGCAGTATTTT	CASSASHSTHTQYF	TRBV9	TRBJ2-3	-	-
TGTGCCAGCAGGAGAAATGGCGGCACCGGGGAGCTGTTTTTT	CASRRNGGTGELFF	TRBV2	TRBJ2-2	-	-
TGTGCCAGCAGTTCCCCTCACCTCCCGGAGACCCAAGCTTTCTTT	CASSSPHLPETQAFF	TRBV12-3/TRBV12-4	TRBJ1-1	-	-
TGCAGTGCCGGAGGGGACAAGATGAACACTGAAGCTTTCTTT	CSAGGDKMNTEAFF	TRBV20-1	TRBJ1-1	-	-
TGTGCCAGCAGCTTGCCCTCCAGGGCAGGGACCCACAATGAGCAGTTCTTC	CASSLPSRAGTHNEQFF	TRBV5-6	TRBJ2-1	-	-
TGTGCCAGCAGTCAAAAGGGACAGACCTATTCTGGGGCTAACGTCCTGACTTTC	CASSQKGQTYSGANVLTF	TRBV25-1	TRBJ2-6	-	TRBD1
TGTGCCAGCCGCATAATAGATACGCAGTATTTT	CASRIIDTQYF	TRBV12-3/TRBV12-4	TRBJ2-3	-	-
TGTGCCAGTAGTATGGCCGGGGACAGGACCCAGTACTTC	CASSMAGDRTQYF	TRBV19	TRBJ2-5	-	TRBD1
TGTGCCAGCAGCTTAAGTACACAAGAGGACACCATATATTTT	CASSLSTQEDTIYF	TRBV7-9	TRBJ1-3	-	-
TGCAGCGTTGGCCGCGGGTCTAAGGACGGGGAGCTGTTTTTT	CSVGRGSKDGELFF	TRBV29-1	TRBJ2-2	once	-
TGCGCCAGCAGCCTCTCCCCAGGAAACTCTGGAAACACCATATATTTT	CASSLSPGNSGNTIYF	TRBV5-1	TRBJ1-3	-	-
TGTGCCAGCAGCCCACCATCTAGTTCCGAGCAGTACTTC	CASSPPSSSEQYF	TRBV14	TRBJ2-7	few	-
TGTGCCAGCAGCCCAACGCGCCCCCATTCCGTCTACGAGCAGTACTTC	CASSPTRPHSVYEQYF	TRBV14	TRBJ2-7	-	-
TGCAGTGCTCTGGGACCCTCTGGAAATGAGCAGTTCTTC	CSALGPSGNEQFF	TRBV20-1	TRBJ2-1	-	-
TGTGCCATCAGTGCAGGGTCGGGCTCCTACGAGCAGTACTTC	CAISAGSGSYEQYF	TRBV10-3	TRBJ2-7	-	-
TGTGCCAGCTCACCACGGACGGGGGTAACCGGGGAGCTGTTTTTT	CASSPRTGVTGELFF	TRBV18	TRBJ2-2	few	-
TGTGCCAGCAGCTTAGCGGGGGATTACACCGGGGAGCTGTTTTTT	CASSLAGDYTGELFF	TRBV7-2	TRBJ2-2	-	-
TGTGCCAGCAGTACCATTTCTAGCACAGATACGCAGTATTTT	CASSTISSTDTQYF	TRBV7-9	TRBJ2-3	-	-
TGCGCCAGCAGCCAAGTCCCTACTGGGGGGGCGGATCAGCCCCAGCATTTT	CASSQVPTGGADQPQHF	TRBV4-1	TRBJ1-5	-	-
TGTGCCAGCAGCCAGCAACAACCCAGCACAGATACGCAGTATTTT	CASSQQQPSTDTQYF	TRBV14	TRBJ2-3	-	-
TGCGCCAGCAGCTTAAATCGGGGGACAAGGGGGCCCCTCTACACCTTC	CASSLNRGTRGPLYTF	TRBV5-1	TRBJ1-2	-	TRBD1
TGTGCCAGCAGTACGGGAGCCAAAAACATTCAGTACTTC	CASSTGAKNIQYF	TRBV2	TRBJ2-4	once	-
TGTGCCATCAGTGGGGCCAACTCTCAGGAGACCCAGTACTTC	CAISGANSQETQYF	TRBV10-3	TRBJ2-5	once	-
TGTGCCAGCAGCTTGGGGACAGGGAGGTCACACAATGAGCAGTTCTTC	CASSLGTGRSHNEQFF	TRBV7-2	TRBJ2-1	-	TRBD1
TGTGCCAGCAGTCCGGGGACAGAAGAAGCCAAAAACATTCAGTACTTC	CASSPGTEEAKNIQYF	TRBV28	TRBJ2-4	-	TRBD1
TGTGCCAGTAACCCGGGGGCTACCGGGGAGCTGTTTTTT	CASNPGATGELFF	TRBV9	TRBJ2-2	-	-
TGTGCCAGCAGCTCGAAACTAGCGGGGATGGGGGAGACCCAGTACTTC	CASSSKLAGMGETQYF	TRBV7-9	TRBJ2-5	once	TRBD2
TGTGCCAGCAATCCATGGGGGAGGGAAGCTAACTATGGCTACACCTTC	CASNPWGREANYGYTF	TRBV28	TRBJ1-2	-	-
TGCAGTGCGGGACTAGCGGGGCCTTACCAAGAGACCCAGTACTTC	CSAGLAGPYQETQYF	TRBV20-1	TRBJ2-5	-	TRBD2
TGTGCCAGCAGTTTGGCAGGGCCCAGTAATGAAAAACTGTTTTTT	CASSLAGPSNEKLFF	TRBV28	TRBJ1-4	-	-
TGTGCCAGCAGGAGGCGGGGGGGCACAGATACGCAGTATTTT	CASRRRGGTDTQYF	TRBV3-1	TRBJ2-3	-	TRBD2
TGTGCCAGCAGCCAAGGGACAGGGCTTGGCTACACCTTC	CASSQGTGLGYTF	TRBV3-1	TRBJ1-2	-	TRBD1
TGTGCCAGTAGTATCGCCAAGCCACGCTCCTACAATGAGCAGTTCTTC	CASSIAKPRSYNEQFF	TRBV19	TRBJ2-1	once	-
TGTGCCAGCAGTTACGTCTCTGGAAACACCATATATTTT	CASSYVSGNTIYF	TRBV6-6	TRBJ1-3	-	-
TGTGCCAGCAGCTTGGCCGGGTTCGCGAGTTCCCAGTACTTC	CASSLAGFASSQYF	TRBV5-4	TRBJ2-5	-	-
TGTGCCAGCAGCCTCTCAGTTGTGGAGCGGCGAGGCTACACCTTC	CASSLSVVERRGYTF	TRBV3-1	TRBJ1-2	-	-